This T cell receptor (beta chain) emerged from a study of read filtering for tumor transcriptome and immune sequencing. The germline CDR1 and CDR2 sequences are SGHAT and FQNNGV. The CDR3 totals 13 residues. V dropped 4 bases and J dropped 7; count of bases not matched to a gene: 6. Study outcomes and limitations: Sorted CD138-negative bone marrow cells were not purified T cells. About 81.9% of IR-seq clonotypes had one read, totaling about 3.5% of reads; RNA-seq: around 70% and 40%.

The library was built from 400 ng RNA with molecular barcoded adaptors for alpha/delta and beta/gamma chains. TCRdb independently ran MiXCR on the reads; one entry per CDR3 protein. The table lists tens of thousands of distinct CDR3 sequences, roughly 21% of them singletons. Bone marrow was sampled from every patient at the time of active disease. This clonotype has at least ten counts. Its antigen is unknown. This clonotype was obtained from a donor at least 40 years old with multiple myeloma. This chain joins TRBV11-2 and TRBJ2-7; 8 bases line up with TRBD2. Sample: a population of CD138-negative cells sorted from bone marrow. CDR3 in amino acids: CASSSGVAGEQYF. The CDR3 coding sequence is TGTGCCAGCAGCTCGGGCGTAGCGGGGGAGCAGTACTTC.